The 11 T cell receptor beta chains below come from one sample, sequenced in a study of T cell changes during pregnancy in multiple sclerosis. Only in-frame clones appear in the TCRdb table, and some are missing; sequencing was by immunoSEQ multiplex PCR. Here the sample spans around 50,000 clones, 92% being singletons. Sequenced here: CD4+ T cells from peripheral blood mononuclear cells, sampled in the second trimester of pregnancy. The receptors stem from a female donor with multiple sclerosis, enrolled in a pregnancy study.

This rearrangement joins TRBV28 to TRBJ2-7, with D hard to call. Germline V gene data show CDR1 as MDHEN and CDR2 as SYDVKM. The CDR3 is made up of 11 amino acids. Trimming removed 10 bases at V and 2 bases at J, with 9 bases between. The CDR3 reads CATSSPYEQYF. The CDR3, as DNA: TGTGCCACTAGTTCTCCCTACGAGCAGTACTTC.

The table lists this clone with a few counts. J is TRBJ1-1 and V is TRBV19, with D perhaps TRBD1 (6 bases). The ends were cut back, 6 bases at V and 4 bases at J, with 15 bases in the middle. Germline values: CDR1 LNHDA, CDR2 SQIVND (reference sequence). This CDR3 is built from 14 residues. CDR3 in amino acids: CASRPQGVGTEAFF. The CDR3 nucleotides are TGTGCCAGTAGGCCACAGGGTGTTGGCACTGAAGCTTTCTTT.

The chain has TRBV5-5 and TRBJ1-1; a possible D gene is TRBD1 (6 bases). This CDR3 is 14 amino acids long. The V gene lost 5 bases and the J gene lost 11 bases, with 22 bases spanning the gap. Germline loops: CDR1 SGHKS, CDR2 YYEKEE (reference sequence). CDR3: CASRLPGHTLRAFF. The CDR3 DNA reads TGTGCCAGCAGGTTACCGGGACATACCCTGAGGGCTTTCTTT.

V is TRBV29-1 and J is TRBJ1-2; D possibly corresponds to TRBD1 (6 bases). Germline V lookup: CDR1 SQVTM, CDR2 ANQGSEA. V was shortened by 3 bases and J by 6 bases, with 11 bases between the two germline ends. This CDR3 is 12 amino acids long. CDR3 coding DNA: TGCAGCGTTGACGACAGGATAGATGGCTACACCTTC. It yields the protein CSVDDRIDGYTF.

The gene calls are TRBV2 and TRBJ2-3; 8 bases map to TRBD1. Germline CDR1 SNHLY, CDR2 FYNNEI. The CDR3 length is 19 residues. With 2 bases clipped from V and 2 bases from J, the junction kept 15 bases outside the gene matches. The CDR3 sequence is CASSEYPKPGGVSTDTQYF. DNA for the CDR3: TGTGCCAGCAGTGAATACCCAAAGCCAGGGGGCGTCTCCACAGATACGCAGTATTTT.

The rearrangement links TRBV28 to TRBJ2-1; TRBD1 matches at 10 bases. CDR1 MDHEN and CDR2 SYDVKM come from the germline V gene. The CDR3 spans 15 residues. With 6 bases clipped from V and 7 bases from J, the junction kept 9 bases outside the gene matches. CDR3 sequence (DNA): TGTGCCAGCAGGTCGGGTGACAGGGGGCGGAATGAGCAGTTCTTC. Translated, it gives CASRSGDRGRNEQFF.

This chain uses TRBV5-1 with TRBJ1-5; no reliable D call. CDR3 size: 15 residues. Germline CDR1 is SGHRS and CDR2 is YFSETQ. The V end lost 0 bases, the J end lost 2 bases, and 9 bases lay between the germline ends. This CDR3 is CASSLGGPGNQPQHF. Here the CDR3 DNA reads TGCGCCAGCAGCTTGGGAGGGCCCGGCAATCAGCCCCAGCATTTT.

The genes are TRBV14 and TRBJ1-1; D is unclear. The CDR3 totals 13 residues. Germline CDR1 is SGHDN and CDR2 is FVKESK. V was shortened by 5 bases and J by 0 bases, with 7 bases between the two germline ends. CDR3 sequence: CASSVTLNTEAFF. Here the CDR3 DNA reads TGTGCCAGCAGCGTGACTTTGAACACTGAAGCTTTCTTT.

This chain connects TRBV5-1 to TRBJ2-3, with D uncertain. Per the germline V gene, CDR1 is SGHRS and CDR2 is YFSETQ. The CDR3 loop spans 14 amino acids. V gave up 4 bases and J gave up 0 bases, with 9 bases separating them. The CDR3 coding sequence is TGCGCCAGCAGCCGAGACTTTAGCACAGATACGCAGTATTTT. Its protein is CASSRDFSTDTQYF. The full variable domain, its missing parts supplied by reference TRBV5-1 and TRBJ2-3, is KAGVTQTPRYLIKTRGQQVTLSCSPISGHRSVSWYQQTPGQGLQFLFEYFSETQRNKGNFPGRFSGRQFSNSRSEMNVSTLELGDSALYLCASSRDFSTDTQYFGPGTRLTVL.

This clone was observed once. The chain has TRBV5-4 and TRBJ1-2; D may be TRBD1 (6 bases). Germline V gene lookup returns CDR1 SGHNT and CDR2 YYREEE (reference sequence). This CDR3 spans 15 amino acids. Trimming left V 1 base short and J 7 bases short, with 17 bases between. The CDR3 DNA reads as TGTGCCAGCAGCTTGTTGGGGGCAGGCATCGGTGGCTACACCTTC. Residues: CASSLLGAGIGGYTF.

The chain has TRBV28 and TRBJ1-1; perhaps TRBD1 as D (5 bases). This CDR3 contains 15 residues. Trimming cost V 7 bases and J 1 base, with 16 bases left between them. CDR1 is MDHEN and CDR2 is SYDVKM in the germline V gene. This CDR3 is CASTPPGFTNTEAFF. CDR3 DNA sequence: TGTGCCAGCACCCCCCCAGGGTTCACGAACACTGAAGCTTTCTTT.